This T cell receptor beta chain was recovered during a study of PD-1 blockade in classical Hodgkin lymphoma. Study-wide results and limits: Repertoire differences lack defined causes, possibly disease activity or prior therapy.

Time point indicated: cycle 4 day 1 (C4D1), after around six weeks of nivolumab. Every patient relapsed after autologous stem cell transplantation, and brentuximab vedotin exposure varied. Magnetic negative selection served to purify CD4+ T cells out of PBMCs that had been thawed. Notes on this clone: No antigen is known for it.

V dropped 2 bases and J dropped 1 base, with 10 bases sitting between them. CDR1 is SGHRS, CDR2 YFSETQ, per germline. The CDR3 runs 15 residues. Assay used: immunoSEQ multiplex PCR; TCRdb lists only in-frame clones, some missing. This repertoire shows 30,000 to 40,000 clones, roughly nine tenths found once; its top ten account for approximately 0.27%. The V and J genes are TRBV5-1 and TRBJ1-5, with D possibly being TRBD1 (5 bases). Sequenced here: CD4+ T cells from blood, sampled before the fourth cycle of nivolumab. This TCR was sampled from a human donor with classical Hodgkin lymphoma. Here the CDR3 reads CASSLGGQSNQPQHF. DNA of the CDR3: TGCGCCAGCAGCTTAGGAGGACAAAGCAATCAGCCCCAGCATTTT.